This note documents a single T cell receptor beta chain sequence. This clonotype was detected many times. What antigen it recognizes has not been identified. The junction departs from germline at one end; a sequencing error may be responsible. The intended sense of this specimen's treatment or condition label: PENTA 11 planned treatment interruption arm or continuous ART arm. Participants were children from the United Kingdom aged 2 to 15 years who had received at least three-drug ART for at least 24 weeks. Cryopreserved PBMCs containing at least 5 million viable cells were needed, and a handful of candidate patients were excluded because their viable PBMC yield was low. Using a FACSAria III cell sorter, naive CD4+ CD45RA+ CD45RO- T cells were FACS-sorted out of thawed PBMCs. After sorting, the cells were fixed and RNA was extracted first with the RNeasy FFPE kit and then with the RNeasy Micro kit.

Libraries were constructed by 3' RACE. TCR libraries were generated from RNA by a 3' RACE protocol incorporating unique molecular identifiers so that PCR amplification bias could be corrected. As many as 12 amplicon libraries were pooled and then sequenced on an Illumina MiSeq using v2 2x250 paired-end chemistry. In the authors' own workflow: Decombinator was used to process the reads, assigning V and J genes and CDR3 and applying barcode-based correction of errors and PCR bias. Before the Gini coefficient was calculated with the R ineq package, repertoires were subsampled to the same depth. GLIPH, Hamming distance and a shared triplet metric were used to assess CDR3 similarity. Through fastp at Q25 and MiXCR, TCRdb rebuilt clones from the public reads, retaining in-frame beta chains. For every CDR3 protein sequence, its rows merge into one entry that carries the most common genes and DNA. The V and J calls shown here were made by TCRdb, not taken from the authors' results. Counted in this sample were about 15,000 distinct CDR3 sequences; 3.4% of them appeared once. 5% to 6% of the sample goes to the ten largest clones.

This record comes from a study of HIV-infected children after antiretroviral therapy interruption (dated by TCRdb to between 2018 and 2021). Broadly, across the study: Eight children were included: four on planned treatment interruption and four on continuous treatment, all with CD4+ count above 500 and viral load below 50 copies/ml. Interruption-arm samples came from week 0, week 12, end of interruption (week 24 or 48), and about 3 years after study end. Alongside thymic output measurements, TCR repertoires of children on planned treatment interruption were compared with TCR repertoires of children on continuous antiretroviral treatment. Recorded exposure to EBV and CMV was present in most of the participating children. Continuous-treatment samples were analyzed from corresponding weeks 0, 48 and 150. A median age of around 10 years was recorded in the interruption group, and a median age of roughly 8 years was recorded in the continuous treatment group. What the research found in general, with its limitations: The low number of patients is regarded as a limitation, and the data should be interpreted with caution. Sorted CD45RA+ naive cells might include minor non-naive CD45RA+ populations such as EMRA or stem memory cells. An increase in the naive CD4+ Gini coefficient was observed by the end of treatment interruption, suggesting clonal expansion, and a return to baseline was observed by 3 years. In the naive CD4+ repertoires of PTI patients, CDR3 sharing between time points dropped after the start of interruption, while many sequences were shared between the end of interruption and 3 years later.

The CDR3, cysteine through phenylalanine, is 13 amino acids long. Only the CDR3 portion is preserved as DNA: 39 bases, with reading frame beginning at the first base. The CDR1 and CDR2 encoded by the germline V gene (reference sequence) are LNHDA and SQIVND. This clonotype originated in a child between 2 and 17 years old with HIV. In this chain, TRBV19 is recombined with TRBJ2-3, with the D call perhaps TRBD1 or TRBD2, as 5 bases match in each case. The source material was CD45RA+ CD4+ T cells from PBMCs, sampled from a donor given antiretroviral therapy, either interrupted or continuous. The intended sense of this specimen's cell subset or site label: naive CD4+ CD45RA+ CD45RO- T cells. The DNA sequence is given as TGTGCCAGCAGGGTCGGAGGTGCAGAAACGCTGTATTTT. This yields the protein CASRVGGAETLYF.